This entry lists 25 T cell receptor beta chains sequenced from one sample in a study of shared clonotypes between healthy human individuals. Terminally differentiated effector memory CD45RA+ cells were left out of the naive CD8 fraction, which was CD45RO-negative and positively selected for CCR7. TCRdb's copy holds only in-frame clones and misses some; the assay was immunoSEQ multiplex PCR. The sample carries about 2.1 million clones, just under 95% recorded once. The sample taken for sequencing was naive CD8+ T cells from PBMCs. These TCRs come from a man between 18 and 35 years old in good health. Some clones in this sample may be carry-over from other donors' samples.

The chain has TRBV5-8 and TRBJ2-5, with D perhaps matching TRBD2 (6 bases). The CDR3 has 14 amino acids. The germline V gene has CDR1 SGHTS and CDR2 YDEGEE. V shed 4 bases and J shed 2 bases, with 12 bases lying between them. The CDR3 DNA is TGTGCCAGCAGCCCCGGGACTTTGCAAGAGACCCAGTACTTC. Its protein is CASSPGTLQETQYF. The full variable domain, in which reference TRBV5-8 and TRBJ2-5 provide the parts outside the CDR3, is EAGVTQSPTHLIKTRGQQATLRCSPISGHTSVYWYQQALGLGLQFLLWYDEGEERNRGNFPPRFSGRQFPNYSSELNVNALELEDSALYLCASSPGTLQETQYFGPGTRLLVL.

This chain uses TRBV7-2 with TRBJ2-3; 12 nucleotides align to TRBD1. V shed 4 bases and J 6 bases; nucleotides not matched to a gene: 5. This CDR3 has 15 residues. The germline gives CDR1 SGHTA, CDR2 FQGNSA. The CDR3 region has the DNA TGTGCCAGCAGCTCCCGGGACAGGGGGCAGGATACGCAGTATTTT. Its translation is CASSSRDRGQDTQYF.

The chain couples TRBV29-1 to TRBJ2-7, with 10 bases that match TRBD2. The germline CDR1 and CDR2 sequences are SQVTM and ANQGSEA. V shed 5 bases, J shed 5 bases, and the junction held 9 bases outside the gene matches. The length of the CDR3 is 14 residues. The CDR3 DNA reads as TGCAGCGTTCCCACTAGCGGGACTTTCGACGAGCAGTACTTC. Encoded protein: CSVPTSGTFDEQYF.

The V and J genes are TRBV14 and TRBJ2-5, with 10 bases lining up with TRBD1. This CDR3 is 14 amino acids long. The V gene end was trimmed by 5 bases and the J gene end by 5 bases; junction bases not matched to a gene: 5. Germline V CDR1 and CDR2: SGHDN, FVKESK. The chain's CDR3 is CASSYRDRGETQYF. In DNA, the CDR3 is TGTGCCAGCAGCTACCGGGACAGGGGTGAGACCCAGTACTTC.

The genes are TRBV2 and TRBJ2-1; TRBD1 matches at 7 bases. CDR3 length: 15 residues. CDR1 SNHLY and CDR2 FYNNEI come from the germline V gene. With 7 bases clipped from V and 0 bases from J, the junction kept 6 bases outside the gene matches. The CDR3 sequence: CASILDRDSYNEQFF. CDR3 bases: TGTGCCAGCATTCTCGACAGGGACTCCTACAATGAGCAGTTCTTC.

The chain carries TRBV27 and TRBJ2-5, with D perhaps TRBD1 (6 bases). Germline lookup yields CDR1 MNHEY and CDR2 SMNVEV (reference sequence). There are 15 residues in the CDR3. The V end was cut by 5 bases, the J end by 4 bases, with 17 bases between. The CDR3 protein is CASSPPGHRIETQYF. The CDR3 DNA follows: TGTGCCAGCAGTCCGCCGGGACACCGGATAGAGACCCAGTACTTC.

The V call is TRBV7-9, the J call TRBJ2-7; 9 bases match TRBD2. J was trimmed by 7 bases and V by 6 bases; bases with no gene match: 19. The V gene's germline CDR1 is SEHNR and CDR2 FQNEAQ (reference sequence). The CDR3 extends over 17 amino acids. The CDR3 region is CASRKSSGTGPAQEQYF. The CDR3 DNA sequence: TGTGCCAGCAGGAAATCTAGCGGGACCGGCCCCGCACAGGAGCAGTACTTC.

The CDR3 here is CASSFKSGRVGELFF. DNA for the CDR3: TGTGCCAGCAGTTTTAAGAGCGGGAGGGTCGGGGAGCTGTTTTTT. The chain links TRBV27 to TRBJ2-2, with 10 nucleotides matching TRBD2. V lost 3 bases and J lost 7; bases outside the gene matches: 5. CDR3 length equals 15 residues. Looked up from germline, CDR1 is MNHEY and CDR2 is SMNVEV (reference sequence).

The chain employs TRBV28 and TRBJ2-3; D possibly corresponds to TRBD1 (5 bases). The germline V gene has CDR1 MDHEN and CDR2 SYDVKM. The CDR3 consists of 13 residues. CDR3 sequence (DNA): TGTGCAACCAACCAGGGCGCCACAGATACGCAGTATTTT. Its translation: CATNQGATDTQYF.

In nucleotides, the CDR3 is TGTGCCAGTAGTCCCCTTTGGCAGGGCGACGAGCAGTACTTC. Protein product: CASSPLWQGDEQYF. V gene TRBV19 combines with J gene TRBJ2-7; TRBD1 might be the D (5 bases). CDR1 LNHDA and CDR2 SQIVND come from the germline V gene (reference sequence). This CDR3 is 14 amino acids long. V lost 5 bases and J 5 bases, leaving 16 bases between the germline ends.

CDR3 nucleotide sequence: TGTGCCAGCAATTCACTAGCTTACAATGAGCAGTTCTTC. It codes for CASNSLAYNEQFF. The rearrangement joins TRBV2 to TRBJ2-1; D may be TRBD2 (6 bases). Per the germline V gene, CDR1 is SNHLY and CDR2 is FYNNEI. The CDR3 contains 13 residues. V lost 7 bases and J lost 4, with 11 bases in between. The complete variable domain, with remaining parts taken from reference TRBV2 and TRBJ2-1, reads EPEVTQTPSHQVTQMGQEVILRCVPISNHLYFYWYRQILGQKVEFLVSFYNNEISEKSEIFDDQFSVERPDGSNFTLKIRSTKLEDSAMYFCASNSLAYNEQFFGPGTRLTVL.

The chain has TRBV7-2 and TRBJ2-7; 7 positions agree with TRBD2. The CDR3 spans 15 residues. V trimming: 3 bases; J trimming: 6 bases; junction bases outside the gene matches: 11. The germline V gene encodes CDR1 SGHTA and CDR2 FQGNSA. The CDR3 bases are TGTGCCAGCAGCTTGGGCCTCCAGCTAGCGGCCGAGCAGTACTTC. Its protein product is CASSLGLQLAAEQYF.

CDR3 protein: CASGLQGFTGELFF. The CDR3 DNA reads as TGTGCTAGTGGCCTACAGGGGTTCACCGGGGAGCTGTTTTTT. The rearrangement uses TRBV12-5 and TRBJ2-2, with TRBD1 matching 7 bases. The CDR3 totals 14 residues. Germline CDR1 LGHNT, CDR2 FRNRAP. The V segment lost 6 bases and the J segment 4 bases; nucleotides outside the gene matches: 5.

This sequence joins TRBV7-9 and TRBJ2-1; 9 bases match TRBD2. J was trimmed by 4 bases and V by 5 bases; bases with no gene match: 9. Germline V gene sequence: CDR1 SEHNR, CDR2 FQNEAQ (reference sequence). The CDR3 extends over 16 amino acids. The CDR3, as DNA: TGTGCCAGCAGCCCGCTTCCTAGCGGGGAATACAATGAGCAGTTCTTC. Translating gives CASSPLPSGEYNEQFF.

The V gene is TRBV28, the J gene TRBJ1-4; weak D call: TRBD1 (5 bases). Germline CDR1 is MDHEN and CDR2 is SYDVKM. This CDR3 comprises 14 residues. The V end was cut by 5 bases, the J end by 8 bases, with 15 bases between. CDR3 DNA: TGTGCCAGCAGTCGGACACCCGAGGTGGAAAAACTGTTTTTT. This codes for CASSRTPEVEKLFF.

The J gene is TRBJ2-3, the V gene TRBV27, with TRBD1 matching over 10 bases. The J segment lost 2 bases and the V segment lost 8 bases, leaving 7 bases of the junction unmatched. The CDR3 has 15 residues. CDR1 is MNHEY, CDR2 SMNVEV, per germline (reference sequence). Written as DNA, the CDR3 is TGTGCCAGCGTCCCGGGACAGGGGTCCACAGATACGCAGTATTTT. Its translation is CASVPGQGSTDTQYF.

In the case of this clone: At one end, the junction sequence differs from germline, possibly due to a read error. The chain recombines TRBV11-2 with TRBJ2-3; TRBD2 matches 8 bases. The CDR3 consists of 11 residues. Germline V lookup: CDR1 SGHAT, CDR2 FQNNGV. CDR3 nucleotide sequence: TGTGCCAGCAGCCCTAGCGGGTCCGGCAATTTT. It yields the protein CASSPSGSGNF.

J is TRBJ2-1 and V is TRBV25-1, with 8 positions matching TRBD2. The V segment lost 5 bases and the J segment 2 bases; nucleotides outside the gene matches: 5. This CDR3 spans 15 amino acids. Germline V lookup: CDR1 MGHDK, CDR2 SYGVNS. The DNA for the CDR3 is TGTGCCAGCAGTCCTCATAGCGGGACCTACAATGAGCAGTTCTTC. This translates into CASSPHSGTYNEQFF. The variable domain in full, completed from reference TRBV25-1 and TRBJ2-1, reads EADIYQTPRYLVIGTGKKITLECSQTMGHDKMYWYQQDPGMELHLIHYSYGVNSTEKGDLSSESTVSRIRTEHFPLTLESARPSHTSQYLCASSPHSGTYNEQFFGPGTRLTVL.

This clone was recorded only once. The V gene is TRBV10-3, the J gene TRBJ2-5; the match to TRBD2 covers 9 bases. CDR3 length equals 15 residues. With V trimmed by 6 bases and J by 0 bases, 5 bases remained unmatched. The germline V gene has CDR1 ENHRY and CDR2 SYGVKD. In DNA form, the CDR3 reads TGTGCCATCAGATCGACTAGCGGAAACCAAGAGACCCAGTACTTC. Protein sequence: CAIRSTSGNQETQYF.

V gene TRBV4-1 combines with J gene TRBJ2-1, with 13 bases that match TRBD2. The CDR3 is 15 residues long. Germline lookup yields CDR1 MGHRA and CDR2 YSYEKL. J lost 6 bases, V lost 3 bases, and 2 bases had no gene match. For the CDR3, the DNA is TGCGCCAGCAGCCACGGGACTAGCGGGACCAATGAGCAGTTCTTC. It encodes CASSHGTSGTNEQFF.

V gene TRBV7-9 combines with J gene TRBJ2-7; D might be TRBD2 (5 bases). Germline values: CDR1 SEHNR, CDR2 FQNEAQ (reference sequence). Trimming removed 5 bases at V and 2 bases at J, with 19 bases between. The CDR3 loop spans 16 amino acids. The CDR3 sequence: CASSAGDYDDPYEQYF. The CDR3 nucleotides read TGTGCCAGCAGCGCTGGCGACTACGACGACCCCTACGAGCAGTACTTC.

Points on this clone: Within the sample, other DNA sequences also encode this same CDR3. V usage is TRBV6-5 and J usage is TRBJ2-2, with D perhaps TRBD2 (5 bases). This CDR3 comprises 14 residues. The V gene lost 4 bases and the J gene lost 3 bases, with 9 bases spanning the gap. Germline-derived CDR1 and CDR2 are MNHEY and SVGAGI. The CDR3 DNA follows: TGTGCCAGCAGTTCTACGGGGTACACCGGGGAGCTGTTTTTT. This encodes CASSSTGYTGELFF.

The chain recombines TRBV19 with TRBJ2-1; 7 bases map to TRBD2. The germline V gene has CDR1 LNHDA and CDR2 SQIVND (reference sequence). This CDR3 has 13 amino acids. The trim removed 7 bases at V and 6 bases at J, leaving 6 bases unmatched. The CDR3, as DNA: TGTGCCAGTAAAGAGGGGACTACCAATGAGCAGTTCTTC. This sequence encodes CASKEGTTNEQFF. The entire variable domain, with the rest obtained from reference TRBV19 and TRBJ2-1, is as follows: DGGITQSPKYLFRKEGQNVTLSCEQNLNHDAMYWYRQDPGQGLRLIYYSQIVNDFQKGDIAEGYSVSREKKESFPLTVTSAQKNPTAFYLCASKEGTTNEQFFGPGTRLTVL.

The chain couples TRBV7-8 to TRBJ2-2, with a possible D match to TRBD2 (5 bases). CDR3 length: 15 residues. The V end was cut by 6 bases, the J end by 4 bases, with 15 bases between. Germline V gene sequence: CDR1 SGHVS, CDR2 FQNEAQ. The DNA of the CDR3 is TGTGCCAGCAGTCTAGCCCCCGCCAGCACCGGGGAGCTGTTTTTT. Its translation: CASSLAPASTGELFF.

V usage is TRBV11-1 and J usage is TRBJ2-7; 14 bases are a match to TRBD2. The CDR3 covers 15 residues. V was pared by 6 bases and J by 6 bases, with 7 bases of the junction left unmatched. CDR1 is SGHAT and CDR2 is FQDESV in the germline V gene (reference sequence). This chain's CDR3 is CASSIRGLAGGEQYF. The CDR3 DNA reads as TGTGCCAGCAGTATCAGAGGACTAGCGGGAGGCGAGCAGTACTTC. Filled out from reference TRBV11-1 and TRBJ2-7, the complete variable domain reads EAEVAQSPRYKITEKSQAVAFWCDPISGHATLYWYRQILGQGPELLVQFQDESVVDDSQLPKDRFSAERLKGVDSTLKIQPAELGDSAMYLCASSIRGLAGGEQYFGPGTRLTVT.